A selection of T cell receptor beta chains follows, all from one sample in a study of radiation and T cells in renal cell carcinoma. Assay: immunoSEQ multiplex PCR; the TCRdb copy retains only in-frame clones and omits some. Of about 150,000 clones listed, nearly 90% are singletons. The starting material was blood, obtained from a patient whose treatment included radiotherapy and nephrectomy. The origin of the receptors is a woman in her forties or fifties with renal cell carcinoma. CDR3s include the opening cysteine and the closing phenylalanine or tryptophan. A D gene is named only where the DNA matches it firmly. A clone size is listed for some rows: how often the clone was seen (once, few, many), or a class if it is expanded.

j_call clone_size v_call d_call cdr3_aa cdr3_nt
TRBJ1-1 . TRBV6-5 . CASLGLETEAFF TGTGCCAGCTTGGGGTTGGAGACTGAAGCTTTCTTT
TRBJ1-1 . TRBV10-1 . CASRDSMNTEAFF TGCGCCAGCAGGGACAGCATGAACACTGAAGCTTTCTTT
TRBJ2-6 . TRBV7-8 . CASNLGGREANVLTF TGTGCCAGCAACTTGGGGGGGCGAGAAGCCAACGTCCTGACTTTC
TRBJ2-1 . TRBV11-2 TRBD2 CASSSRTGLHNNEQFF TGTGCCAGCAGCTCGAGAACGGGACTACACAACAATGAGCAGTTCTTC
TRBJ2-1 . TRBV4-1 . CASSQDLASSYNEQFF TGCGCCAGCAGCCAAGATTTAGCGAGCTCCTACAATGAGCAGTTCTTC
TRBJ2-1 . TRBV7-9 . CASSPQREQFF TGTGCCAGCAGCCCCCAGAGGGAGCAGTTCTTC
TRBJ1-3 . TRBV29-1 . CSVVTDSISGNTIYF TGCAGCGTTGTAACCGACAGTATCTCTGGAAACACCATATATTTT
TRBJ2-1 . TRBV7-9 TRBD2 CASSLGLLAGVNEQFF TGTGCCAGCAGCTTGGGGCTACTAGCGGGAGTCAATGAGCAGTTCTTC
TRBJ2-2 . TRBV9 TRBD1 CASSVGGQPNTGELFF TGTGCCAGCAGCGTAGGGGGACAGCCCAACACCGGGGAGCTGTTTTTT
TRBJ1-1 once TRBV5-6 . CASSLNRRWNTEAFF TGTGCCAGCAGCTTGAACAGACGCTGGAACACTGAAGCTTTCTTT
TRBJ1-2 . TRBV15 . CATSRDRGRAYGYTF TGTGCCACCAGCAGAGATAGGGGCAGGGCCTATGGCTACACCTTC
TRBJ2-1 . TRBV7-3 . CASSTRGAAEQFF TGTGCCAGCAGCACACGGGGGGCGGCTGAGCAGTTCTTC